This record concerns one T cell receptor beta chain sequence. What it binds is not known. This sample stems from a study of T cells in Graves' hyperthyroidism and ophthalmopathy. Study-wide findings and caveats: A median around 6.8 months before onset, the model predicted ophthalmopathy. Ophthalmopathy cases were set apart from stable hyperthyroidism by a 13 V-J model.

The CDR3 covers 12 residues. The V and J ends lost 8 bases and 5 bases respectively, with 13 bases between them. Germline V CDR1 and CDR2: KGHSH, LQKENI. RNA transcripts provided the source from which TCR beta CDR3 regions were amplified. The TCR CDR3 was amplified in a first-round RT-PCR using the HTBI primer set. TCRdb used MiXCR to reprocess the multiplex PCR reads, holding one entry per CDR3 protein. The profile shows 500,000 to 550,000 distinct CDR3 sequences, around 20% of them singletons. The hyperthyroidism was newly diagnosed and had lasted under 2 months; the patients were aged 18 to 65. Each 10 ml fresh peripheral blood draw supplied the PBMCs.

The sequence was obtained from a man between 18 and 29 years old with Graves' hyperthyroidism. The sequenced sample was blood. V is TRBV18 and J is TRBJ2-7; unclear D gene. The CDR3 DNA is TGTGCCAGCGGACCCTTGGTGGACGAGCAGTACTTC. It specifies CASGPLVDEQYF.